This entry lists 28 T cell receptor beta chains sequenced from one sample in a study of cytomegalovirus exposure and HLA in healthy donors. The primer mix had 60 Vbeta and 13 Jbeta primers. Generated by immunoSEQ multiplex PCR, the TCRdb table keeps only in-frame clones and is missing some. This sample has 140,000 to 150,000 clones, with about 80% found just once. The sequenced sample was PBMCs. These receptors were obtained from a female donor in good health and CMV-seronegative.

The chain links TRBV7-8 to TRBJ2-2; TRBD2 agrees at 11 bases. CDR1 is SGHVS and CDR2 is FQNEAQ in the germline V gene. V lost 2 bases and J lost 4; bases outside the gene matches: 6. This CDR3 comprises 17 residues. The CDR3 DNA reads TGTGCCAGCAGCTTAATCACTAGCGGGAGAAGCACCGGGGAGCTGTTTTTT. Amino acids: CASSLITSGRSTGELFF.

Here the CDR3 DNA reads TGTGCCAGCAGCTTAGAGGGGGCCGGGGACACCGGGGAGCTGTTTTTT. It encodes CASSLEGAGDTGELFF. The chain employs TRBV7-9 and TRBJ2-2; 7 positions agree with TRBD1. V was clipped by 1 base and J by 3 bases; unmatched bases: 5. The germline gives CDR1 SEHNR, CDR2 FQNEAQ (reference sequence). This CDR3 region has 16 residues.

This clone has just a few counts. This chain joins TRBV10-3 and TRBJ2-1; 9 nucleotides align to TRBD2. From germline, CDR1 is ENHRY and CDR2 SYGVKD. The CDR3 runs to 17 residues. Losses at the gene ends were 0 bases for V and 7 bases for J; bases not matched to a gene: 10. DNA of the CDR3: TGTGCCATCAGTGAGTCTGTTGCGGGGGGGCCGCAAAATGAGCAGTTCTTC. Translating it yields CAISESVAGGPQNEQFF.

This chain connects TRBV9 to TRBJ1-4; 7 bases are a match to TRBD1. Germline-derived CDR1 and CDR2 are SGDLS and YYNGEE. This CDR3 spans 14 amino acids. V lost 3 bases, J lost 5 bases, and 4 bases stayed unmatched. Here the CDR3 reads CASSGDSLNEKLFF. In DNA form, the CDR3 reads TGTGCCAGCAGCGGGGACAGTTTAAATGAAAAACTGTTTTTT.

V usage is TRBV27 and J usage is TRBJ2-7; D gene unclear. Germline CDR1 is MNHEY and CDR2 is SMNVEV (reference sequence). Trimming cost V 0 bases and J 2 bases, with 11 bases left between them. This CDR3 spans 15 amino acids. The CDR3 loop is CASSLSGRPAYEQYF. The CDR3 DNA follows: TGTGCCAGCAGTTTATCAGGCAGGCCGGCCTACGAGCAGTACTTC.

To note about this clone: This sample also contains other DNA sequences that code for the same CDR3. The rearrangement links TRBV9 to TRBJ2-3, with D possibly TRBD2 on 5 matching bases. V was trimmed by 0 bases and J by 0 bases, leaving 8 bases between them. Germline CDR1 reads SGDLS; CDR2 reads YYNGEE. The length of the CDR3 is 15 residues. CDR3 loop: CASSVGLASTDTQYF. CDR3 coding DNA: TGTGCCAGCAGCGTAGGGCTAGCTAGCACAGATACGCAGTATTTT.

The chain couples TRBV2 to TRBJ2-5, with 10 bases that match TRBD2. Germline CDR1 SNHLY, CDR2 FYNNEI. The CDR3 is made up of 15 amino acids. V lost 6 bases to trimming and J lost 2 bases; unmatched junction nucleotides: 6. DNA of the CDR3: TGTGCCAGCAGGAAAGGACTAGCGGATCAAGAGACCCAGTACTTC. Protein product: CASRKGLADQETQYF.

The genes are TRBV6-5 and TRBJ2-5; 7 nucleotides match TRBD1. The CDR3 is 15 amino acids. The V gene end was trimmed by 0 bases and the J gene end by 2 bases; junction bases not matched to a gene: 3. The germline gives CDR1 MNHEY, CDR2 SVGAGI. The CDR3 loop is CASSYSLQGQETQYF. The CDR3, as DNA: TGTGCCAGCAGTTACTCGTTACAGGGGCAAGAGACCCAGTACTTC.

The V call is TRBV25-1, the J call TRBJ2-5; 7 bases are a match to TRBD1. The CDR3 extends over 14 amino acids. Trimming removed 3 bases from V and 5 bases from J; junction bases left unmatched: 6. Germline CDR1 reads MGHDK; CDR2 reads SYGVNS. CDR3 region: CASSDTGALETQYF. The CDR3 nucleotides read TGTGCCAGCAGTGACACAGGGGCCCTTGAGACCCAGTACTTC.

V gene TRBV9 combines with J gene TRBJ1-3; D is unresolved. This CDR3 comprises 16 residues. V was clipped by 0 bases and J by 0 bases, with 10 bases between them. Germline CDR1 SGDLS, CDR2 YYNGEE. The CDR3 here is CASSVGTFHSGNTIYF. CDR3 sequence (DNA): TGTGCCAGCAGCGTAGGGACTTTTCACTCTGGAAACACCATATATTTT.

The V call is TRBV11-2, the J call TRBJ2-7, with a tentative D call TRBD2 (5 bases). The V end lost 3 bases, the J end lost 4 bases, and 13 bases lay between the germline ends. The CDR3 contains 14 residues. Germline lookup yields CDR1 SGHAT and CDR2 FQNNGV. The CDR3 bases are TGTGCCAGCAGCTTCGAGCGGAGCTTTTACGAGCAGTACTTC. It yields the protein CASSFERSFYEQYF.

J is TRBJ2-3 and V is TRBV7-2; 8 nucleotides align to TRBD2. Germline-derived CDR1 and CDR2 are SGHTA and FQGNSA. Trimming at V came to 5 bases and at J to 4 bases, leaving 8 bases not matched to a gene. The CDR3 consists of 15 residues. CDR3 amino acids: CASSRQAGVSDTQYF. As DNA, the CDR3 is TGTGCCAGCAGCCGTCAAGCGGGAGTCTCAGATACGCAGTATTTT.

The rearrangement links TRBV5-1 to TRBJ1-2, with 12 positions matching TRBD1. Germline V gene sequence: CDR1 SGHRS, CDR2 YFSETQ. V lost 0 bases to trimming and J lost 7 bases; unmatched junction nucleotides: 7. This CDR3 contains 16 residues. CDR3 bases: TGCGCCAGCAGCTTGGCCCCCGGGACAGGGGGCTCTGGCTACACCTTC. Encoded protein: CASSLAPGTGGSGYTF.

Concerning this clone: One end of the junction does not line up with germline, which may come from a read error. The CDR3 spells CASEGQAIYGYPF. For the CDR3, the DNA is TGTGCCAGCGAGGGACAGGCTATCTATGGCTACCCCTTC. This chain uses TRBV6-1 with TRBJ1-2; 8 bases are a match to TRBD1. Germline V CDR1 and CDR2: MNHNS, SASEGT. CDR3 size: 13 residues.

This clone was counted a few times. The chain is built from TRBV2 and TRBJ1-5; 7 bases are shared with TRBD1. The ends lost 4 bases at V and 4 bases at J; junction bases unmatched: 7. Germline V gene sequence: CDR1 SNHLY, CDR2 FYNNEI. CDR3 length: 15 amino acids. The CDR3: CASSGSVGQNQPQHF. The DNA of the CDR3 is TGTGCCAGCAGTGGGTCGGTGGGACAGAATCAGCCCCAGCATTTT.

The CDR3 here is CASSLVTGNYGYTF. CDR3 DNA: TGTGCCAGCAGCTTAGTGACAGGAAACTATGGCTACACCTTC. The chain joins TRBV7-2 to TRBJ1-2, with D possibly matching TRBD1 (6 bases). The CDR3 is made up of 14 amino acids. Germline CDR1 is SGHTA and CDR2 is FQGNSA. Trimming took 1 base from V and 2 from J, leaving 8 bases between them. The whole variable domain, remainder taken from reference TRBV7-2 and TRBJ1-2, is GAGVSQSPSNKVTEKGKDVELRCDPISGHTALYWYRQSLGQGLEFLIYFQGNSAPDKSGLPSDRFSAERTGGSVSTLTIQRTQQEDSAVYLCASSLVTGNYGYTFGSGTRLTVV.

The CDR3 here is CASSRGGRTYNSPLHF. The CDR3 nucleotides read TGTGCCAGCAGCCGGGGGGGTCGGACCTATAATTCACCCCTCCACTTT. This chain links TRBV5-4 with TRBJ1-6; tentative D call: TRBD1 (5 bases). CDR1 is SGHNT, CDR2 YYREEE, per germline (reference sequence). The CDR3 spans 16 residues. V was shortened by 4 bases and J by 2 bases, with 13 bases between the two germline ends.

Remarks on this clone: One end of the junction does not line up with germline, which may come from a read error. The gene calls are TRBV7-7 and TRBJ1-1; D uncertain. Looked up from germline, CDR1 is SSHAT and CDR2 is FNYEAQ (reference sequence). The CDR3 covers 12 residues. This CDR3 reads CASSLPAPGAFF. CDR3 coding DNA: TGTGCTAGCAGCTTACCGGCACCGGGGGCTTTCTTT.

This clone was seen a handful of times. The J gene is TRBJ2-5, the V gene TRBV2, with 8 bases lining up with TRBD2. With V trimmed by 7 bases and J by 5 bases, 9 bases remained unmatched. The CDR3 totals 14 residues. In germline, CDR1 is SNHLY, CDR2 FYNNEI. DNA of the CDR3: TGTGCCAGCATAGGCGGGAGACTAGCGGAGACCCAGTACTTC. This translates into CASIGGRLAETQYF.

The rearrangement links TRBV27 to TRBJ1-1, with D possibly matching TRBD1 (5 bases). Deletions cut 2 bases from V and 0 bases from J, with 13 bases between. Germline loops: CDR1 MNHEY, CDR2 SMNVEV (reference sequence). The CDR3 spans 16 residues. The CDR3 bases are TGTGCCAGCAGTTTAACGGAGGGGTTCGTGAACACTGAAGCTTTCTTT. Its translation: CASSLTEGFVNTEAFF.

The rearrangement links TRBV7-9 to TRBJ2-7, with 13 bases matching TRBD2. J lost 6 bases, V lost 5 bases, and 7 bases had no gene match. The germline gives CDR1 SEHNR, CDR2 FQNEAQ (reference sequence). The CDR3 is 15 amino acids. DNA of the CDR3: TGTGCCAGCAGCGAAACTAGCGGGAGGGCCCGCGAGCAGTACTTC. Its protein is CASSETSGRAREQYF.

V usage is TRBV5-1 and J usage is TRBJ2-7, with 8 bases matching TRBD2. Trimming took 1 base from V and 1 from J; bases not matched to a gene: 4. Germline CDR1 reads SGHRS; CDR2 reads YFSETQ. The CDR3 extends over 15 amino acids. CDR3 coding DNA: TGCGCCAGCAGCTTGATGCCTAGCGGGTCCTACGAGCAGTACTTC. Translating gives CASSLMPSGSYEQYF.

CDR3 region: CSVEEGGSSGYTF. DNA of the CDR3: TGCAGCGTTGAAGAAGGGGGCTCCTCGGGCTACACCTTC. The chain employs TRBV29-1 and TRBJ1-2; 7 nucleotides agree with TRBD1. The J segment lost 8 bases and the V segment lost 0 bases, leaving 6 bases of the junction unmatched. The germline V gene encodes CDR1 SQVTM and CDR2 ANQGSEA. The CDR3 loop spans 13 amino acids.

The J gene is TRBJ2-3, the V gene TRBV2; 11 bases match TRBD2. CDR3 length: 15 amino acids. J gave up 0 bases and V 6 bases, and 2 bases lay outside the gene matches. Germline CDR1 reads SNHLY; CDR2 reads FYNNEI. Here the CDR3 reads CASRLAGVSTDTQYF. The CDR3 coding sequence is TGTGCCAGCAGACTAGCGGGAGTGAGCACAGATACGCAGTATTTT.

This chain connects TRBV28 to TRBJ2-7; possible D gene TRBD1, 5 bases. The CDR3 has 16 amino acids. V lost 6 bases and J 6 bases, leaving 24 bases between the germline ends. Germline assignment: CDR1 MDHEN and CDR2 SYDVKM. The CDR3 loop is CASRITGARDQGEQYF. The CDR3 DNA reads as TGTGCCAGCAGGATTACAGGAGCTAGAGATCAAGGCGAGCAGTACTTC.

The rearrangement joins TRBV28 to TRBJ1-5; D perhaps matches TRBD1 (5 bases). V lost 6 bases and J 0 bases, leaving 12 bases between the germline ends. The CDR3 consists of 15 residues. CDR1 and CDR2 (germline): MDHEN, SYDVKM. CDR3: CASRTRTHSNQPQHF. The DNA of the CDR3 is TGTGCCAGCAGGACACGGACACATAGCAATCAGCCCCAGCATTTT. The entire variable domain, with the rest obtained from reference TRBV28 and TRBJ1-5, is as follows: DVKVTQSSRYLVKRTGEKVFLECVQDMDHENMFWYRQDPGLGLRLIYFSYDVKMKEKGDIPEGYSVSREKKERFSLILESASTNQTSMYLCASRTRTHSNQPQHFGDGTRLSIL.

This chain uses TRBV29-1 with TRBJ1-5, with D unresolved. This CDR3 contains 12 residues. Trimming shortened V by 7 bases and J by 4 bases, and 11 bases separated the two germline ends. CDR1 SQVTM and CDR2 ANQGSEA come from the germline V gene. As DNA, the CDR3 is TGCAGCGCCGGGTTTAATAATCAGCCCCAGCATTTT. It is translated as CSAGFNNQPQHF.

This clone showed up just a few times. The chain carries TRBV4-2 and TRBJ2-7, with D possibly TRBD2 on 5 matching bases. Trimming left V 0 bases short and J 13 bases short, with 31 bases between. Germline V gene data show CDR1 as LGHNA and CDR2 as YNFKEQ. The CDR3 spans 18 residues. CDR3 region: CASSQDPCSEDGSRWGYF. The CDR3 nucleotides read TGTGCCAGCAGCCAAGATCCATGTTCGGAGGATGGATCCAGATGGGGATACTTC.